The 2 T cell receptor beta chains below were found in one sample sequenced in a study of HIV-infected patients and healthy controls (dated by TCRdb to the mid-2010s). The library was generated by 5' RACE. Sequencing instrument: Illumina MiSeq. Reverse transcription of about 510 ng RNA was performed with SuperScript III using primers directed against the alpha and beta constant regions. Separate libraries for the alpha and beta chains were generated through chain-specific third strand synthesis that incorporated multiplexing indices. The raw public reads went through TCRdb reprocessing: fastp at Q25, MiXCR clone calling, in-frame beta chains kept. Entries that share a CDR3 protein sequence are merged under the most common genes and DNA. The sample data list 8,000 to 10,000 distinct CDR3 sequences, and roughly 7.7% of these were observed just once. Clones ranked in the top ten supply approximately 35% of the sample.

Whole blood was used without cell fractionation, so all unsorted peripheral T cells were reflected in the repertoire. The sequencing here drew on blood, taken before antiretroviral therapy. The receptors come from an adult with HIV infection.

This clonotype was found many times. The chain couples TRBV25-1 to TRBJ1-1; a possible D gene is TRBD1 (6 bases). Looked up from germline, CDR1 is MGHDK and CDR2 is SYGVNS. Trimming took off 6 bases at V and 7 bases at J, with 12 bases between the two ends. This CDR3 is 12 amino acids long. The CDR3 DNA reads as TGTGCCAGCAGGGGGAACAGGGATGAAGCTTTCTTT. Its protein product is CASRGNRDEAFF.

This clonotype was recorded many times. The chain joins TRBV6-6 to TRBJ2-1; 10 bases match TRBD2. This CDR3 has 16 amino acids. The germline gives CDR1 MNHNY, CDR2 SVGAGI (reference sequence). V was clipped by 8 bases and J by 7 bases; unmatched bases: 14. The CDR3 sequence is CASALTGLATRNEQFF. The CDR3 DNA reads TGTGCCAGCGCCCTAACGGGACTAGCGACGAGAAATGAGCAGTTCTTC.